A single sample is the source of the 15 T cell receptor beta chains below, sequenced in a study of blood T cell repertoires in COVID-19. Clones were sequenced by immunoSEQ multiplex PCR, and TCRdb holds only the in-frame ones, with some missing. This table holds 55,000 to 80,000 clones, about 80% found once. Sequenced input: peripheral blood. The receptors here all came from a man between 65 and 79 years old with acute or convalescent COVID-19.

The chain employs TRBV7-2 and TRBJ2-2, with 12 bases matching TRBD2. In germline, CDR1 is SGHTA, CDR2 FQGNSA. V shed 0 bases, J shed 7 bases, and the junction held 6 bases outside the gene matches. The CDR3 is made up of 17 amino acids. This CDR3 is CASSLALAGGPGGELFF. CDR3 coding DNA: TGTGCCAGCAGCTTAGCGCTAGCGGGAGGGCCGGGCGGGGAGCTGTTTTTT.

The chain couples TRBV10-3 to TRBJ2-1; 11 bases are shared with TRBD2. V was pared by 2 bases and J by 8 bases, with 8 bases of the junction left unmatched. There are 16 residues in the CDR3. The germline CDR1 and CDR2 sequences are ENHRY and SYGVKD. The CDR3 DNA is TGTGCCATCAGTGAGACACTAGCGGGAGTGGCCCATGAGCAGTTCTTC. It is translated as CAISETLAGVAHEQFF.

This clone was recorded a few times. This chain joins TRBV6-2 or TRBV6-3 and TRBJ2-1; D may be TRBD2 (5 bases). Germline V gives CDR1 MNHEY, CDR2 SVGEGT. The CDR3 spans 15 residues. V lost 4 bases, J lost 10 bases, and 20 bases lay in between. CDR3 region: CASSLRTSFGVEQFF. The CDR3 DNA reads as TGTGCCAGCAGTTTGCGGACTTCGTTCGGCGTCGAGCAGTTCTTC.

This chain joins TRBV9 and TRBJ2-1; 9 bases are a match to TRBD2. V lost 4 bases, J lost 6 bases, and 20 bases stayed unmatched. Germline CDR1 is SGDLS and CDR2 is YYNGEE. CDR3 size: 19 residues. This CDR3 is CASSPRDSGRLGYGNEQFF. CDR3 in DNA: TGTGCCAGCAGCCCGCGGGATAGCGGGAGATTGGGCTACGGCAATGAGCAGTTCTTC. Complete variable domain (other parts from reference TRBV9 and TRBJ2-1): DSGVTQTPKHLITATGQRVTLRCSPRSGDLSVYWYQQSLDQGLQFLIQYYNGEERAKGNILERFSAQQFPDLHSELNLSSLELGDSALYFCASSPRDSGRLGYGNEQFFGPGTRLTVL.

This sequence joins TRBV12-5 and TRBJ1-1; 7 bases map to TRBD1. The CDR3 has 12 residues. Germline assignment: CDR1 LGHNT and CDR2 FRNRAP. Losses at the gene ends were 4 bases for V and 8 bases for J; bases not matched to a gene: 4. This CDR3 is CASGSATGEAFF. The CDR3 nucleotides read TGTGCTAGTGGTTCAGCGACAGGGGAAGCTTTCTTT.

The chain is built from TRBV18 and TRBJ2-7; 8 nucleotides agree with TRBD1. Germline V gene sequence: CDR1 KGHSH, CDR2 LQKENI. The junction had 9 bases not matched to a gene; V was cut back by 8 bases and J by 6 bases. The CDR3 is made up of 13 amino acids. The CDR3 sequence is CASQNPTGAEQYF. CDR3 bases: TGTGCCAGCCAAAACCCGACAGGGGCCGAGCAGTACTTC.

The rearrangement joins TRBV30 to TRBJ1-2, with D hard to call. This CDR3 is 13 amino acids long. Trimming removed 6 bases from V and 6 bases from J, with 17 bases in between. Germline CDR1 is GTSNPN and CDR2 is SVGIG (reference sequence). CDR3 residues: CACPRLSLDGYTF. For the CDR3, the DNA is TGTGCCTGCCCTCGACTTAGCTTGGATGGCTACACCTTC.

The chain recombines TRBV19 with TRBJ1-2; D is ambiguous. The CDR3 runs 15 residues. V was trimmed by 3 bases and J by 2 bases, leaving 13 bases between them. CDR1 is LNHDA, CDR2 SQIVND, per germline (reference sequence). DNA of the CDR3: TGTGCCAGTAGTATCCCTGGAGGAGGAAACTATGGCTACACCTTC. It codes for CASSIPGGGNYGYTF.

This chain uses TRBV11-3 with TRBJ2-1; 14 bases are a match to TRBD2. Trimming at V came to 5 bases and at J to 10 bases, leaving 16 bases not matched to a gene. The CDR3 length is 18 residues. Per germline, CDR1 SGHNT and CDR2 YENEEA. CDR3 sequence: CASSPGLAGVVRIPEQFF. CDR3 DNA: TGTGCCAGCAGCCCGGGACTAGCGGGAGTCGTCCGTATTCCCGAGCAGTTCTTC. The whole variable domain, remainder taken from reference TRBV11-3 and TRBJ2-1, is EAGVVQSPRYKIIEKKQPVAFWCNPISGHNTLYWYLQNLGQGPELLIRYENEEAVDDSQLPKDRFSAERLKGVDSTLKIQPAELGDSAVYLCASSPGLAGVVRIPEQFFGPGTRLTVL.

V is TRBV5-6 and J is TRBJ1-1, with 8 bases that match TRBD1. The CDR3 consists of 13 residues. J gave up 4 bases and V 4 bases, and 3 bases lay outside the gene matches. Germline V gives CDR1 SGHDT, CDR2 YYEEEE. The CDR3 coding sequence is TGTGCCAGCAGCGGGACAGGATTCACTGAAGCTTTCTTT. This codes for CASSGTGFTEAFF.

The rearrangement joins TRBV15 to TRBJ2-1; maybe TRBD1 (5 bases). Per the germline V gene, CDR1 is LNHNV and CDR2 is YYDKDF (reference sequence). Trimming pared 2 bases from V and 7 bases from J, leaving 6 bases between. CDR3 length: 12 amino acids. CDR3 protein: CATSRRGNEQFF. The CDR3, as DNA: TGTGCCACCAGCAGAAGGGGAAATGAGCAGTTCTTC.

The chain joins TRBV7-9 to TRBJ2-7; 7 positions agree with TRBD1. V dropped 5 bases and J dropped 3; count of bases not matched to a gene: 7. Germline V gene lookup returns CDR1 SEHNR and CDR2 FQNEAQ (reference sequence). CDR3 size: 14 residues. Here the CDR3 reads CASSPTRDSYEQYF. The CDR3 DNA reads TGTGCCAGCAGCCCCACTCGGGACAGCTACGAGCAGTACTTC.

This clone has a handful of counts. The chain employs TRBV24-1 and TRBJ1-3, with a weak D call TRBD1 (5 bases). V was cut by 4 bases and J by 2 bases, with 11 bases left in between. Germline V CDR1 and CDR2: KGHDR, SFDVKD. This CDR3 contains 15 residues. The CDR3 DNA is TGTGCCACCAGTGAGCGGACAACCGCTGGAAACACCATATATTTT. Translation gives CATSERTTAGNTIYF.

The chain joins TRBV28 to TRBJ2-7; 9 bases agree with TRBD1. Germline V gene data show CDR1 as MDHEN and CDR2 as SYDVKM. Trimming at V came to 8 bases and at J to 3 bases, leaving 11 bases not matched to a gene. The CDR3 totals 15 residues. Here the CDR3 reads CASSAVGTGIYEQYF. CDR3 in DNA: TGTGCCAGCTCGGCGGTCGGGACAGGGATCTACGAGCAGTACTTC.

The chain has TRBV14 and TRBJ1-2; 7 nucleotides match TRBD1. The V segment lost 5 bases and the J segment 5 bases; nucleotides outside the gene matches: 5. The CDR3 has 13 amino acids. Germline-derived CDR1 and CDR2 are SGHDN and FVKESK. The CDR3 reads CASSFQGEYGYTF. The CDR3 DNA sequence: TGTGCCAGCAGCTTCCAGGGGGAGTATGGCTACACCTTC.